These 18 T cell receptor beta chains share one sample of origin, sequenced in a study of sequential checkpoint blockade in melanoma. The treatment denotes: randomized to nivolumab then ipilimumab (arm A) or the reverse (arm B). The data were produced by immunoSEQ multiplex PCR, yet TCRdb's version contains in-frame clones alone and is incomplete. The table has 10,000 to 15,000 clones, roughly 80% seen once. Sequences were derived from CD8+ T cells sorted from blood (inferred from file names), sampled from a patient given nivolumab and ipilimumab in sequence. Source of these receptors: a human donor with melanoma.

The chain recombines TRBV6-5 with TRBJ2-5, with 8 bases matching TRBD2. The closer fit of TRBJ2-7 to the DNA end suggests the J call may be wrong. Germline CDR1 reads MNHEY; CDR2 reads SVGAGI. There are 12 residues in the CDR3. CDR3 amino acids: CATSGGAYEQYF. CDR3 sequence (DNA): TGTGCCACCTCGGGGGGGGCCTACGAGCAGTACTTC.

This chain uses TRBV4-1 with TRBJ2-2, with 9 nucleotides matching TRBD2. J lost 8 bases, V lost 1 base, and 5 bases had no gene match. CDR1 and CDR2 (germline): MGHRA, YSYEKL. The CDR3 length is 15 residues. CDR3 protein: CASSQGTSVSGELFF. The CDR3 DNA sequence: TGCGCCAGCAGCCAAGGGACTAGCGTTTCAGGGGAGCTGTTTTTT.

Sample share makes this clone large. The V gene is TRBV7-6, the J gene TRBJ2-3; the match to TRBD2 covers 7 bases. The CDR3 consists of 15 residues. V lost 7 bases and J lost 8; bases outside the gene matches: 15. Germline assignment: CDR1 SGHVS and CDR2 FNYEAQ. The DNA of the CDR3 is TGTGCCAGCACCCGTGGCGGACTAGGGTCAGGTACGCAGTATTTT. This codes for CASTRGGLGSGTQYF. The variable domain in full, completed from reference TRBV7-6 and TRBJ2-3, reads GAGVSQSPRYKVTKRGQDVALRCDPISGHVSLYWYRQALGQGPEFLTYFNYEAQQDKSGLPNDRFSAERPEGSISTLTIQRTEQRDSAMYRCASTRGGLGSGTQYFGPGTRLTVL.

A single count supports this clone. This rearrangement joins TRBV4-3 to TRBJ2-3; 7 bases match TRBD1. The length of the CDR3 is 16 residues. After removal of 0 bases from V and 1 base from J, the junction contained 4 bases not matched to a gene. Germline loops: CDR1 LGHNA, CDR2 YSLEER. CDR3: CASSQDRGLGTDTQYF. As DNA, the CDR3 is TGCGCCAGCAGCCAAGATAGGGGGCTCGGCACAGATACGCAGTATTTT.

A few counts support this clone. This chain joins TRBV4-1 and TRBJ2-4, with TRBD1 identical over 10 bases. The germline V gene has CDR1 MGHRA and CDR2 YSYEKL. The CDR3 has 18 residues. Losses at the gene ends were 4 bases for V and 0 bases for J; bases not matched to a gene: 9. This CDR3 reads CASSLRLGQGVAKNIQYF. The CDR3 DNA reads TGCGCCAGCAGCCTTCGATTAGGACAGGGGGTAGCCAAAAACATTCAGTACTTC.

The rearrangement joins TRBV25-1 to TRBJ2-3; 13 bases line up with TRBD2. Germline values: CDR1 MGHDK, CDR2 SYGVNS. The V and J ends lost 5 bases and 4 bases, in that order; junction bases with no gene match: 6. There are 16 residues in the CDR3. The chain's CDR3 is CASSPTSGRPSDTQYF. The CDR3 DNA reads TGTGCCAGCAGTCCGACTAGCGGGAGGCCCTCAGATACGCAGTATTTT.

The V and J genes are TRBV27 and TRBJ2-2; no reliable D call. V lost 4 bases, J lost 4 bases, and 4 bases lay in between. Looked up from germline, CDR1 is MNHEY and CDR2 is SMNVEV (reference sequence). The CDR3 contains 12 residues. The CDR3 protein is CASSWSTGELFF. In nucleotides, the CDR3 is TGTGCCAGCAGTTGGAGCACCGGGGAGCTGTTTTTT.

The rearrangement joins TRBV10-2 to TRBJ2-1; 8 bases align to TRBD2. The CDR3 totals 14 residues. The trim removed 6 bases at V and 2 bases at J, leaving 3 bases unmatched. CDR1 and CDR2 (germline): WSHSY, SAAADI. This CDR3 reads CASRPGLAYNEQFF. The CDR3 bases are TGCGCCAGCAGACCGGGACTAGCCTACAATGAGCAGTTCTTC.

This clone was counted only a few times. The CDR3 protein is CAMGTSGRRYEQYF. CDR3 bases: TGTGCCATGGGGACTAGCGGGAGAAGGTACGAGCAGTACTTC. This sequence joins TRBV10-3 and TRBJ2-7; 14 positions agree with TRBD2. From germline, CDR1 is ENHRY and CDR2 SYGVKD. Losses at the gene ends were 9 bases for V and 4 bases for J; bases not matched to a gene: 5. The length of the CDR3 is 14 residues.

This clone was counted a few times. V gene TRBV21-1 combines with J gene TRBJ1-5. TRBV21-1 is designated a pseudogene. This CDR3 comprises 13 residues. The CDR3 sequence is CAKATRTGRPQHF. As DNA, the CDR3 is TGTGCCAAAGCGACTAGAACCGGACGGCCCCAGCATTTT.

The chain recombines TRBV6-4 with TRBJ2-1, with D possibly being TRBD2 (6 bases). Trimming cost V 0 bases and J 3 bases, with 12 bases left between them. Per the germline V gene, CDR1 is MRHNA and CDR2 is SNTAGT. This CDR3 is 16 amino acids long. CDR3 region: CASSDSLGGLYNEQFF. CDR3 nucleotides: TGTGCCAGCAGTGACTCATTGGGGGGACTCTACAATGAGCAGTTCTTC.

This clone is a singleton in its sample. V gene TRBV6-1 combines with J gene TRBJ2-7, with 9 bases lining up with TRBD1. The trim removed 2 bases at V and 4 bases at J, leaving 3 bases unmatched. The CDR3 runs 14 residues. From germline, CDR1 is MNHNS and CDR2 SASEGT. The CDR3 region is CASSELGQGYEQYF. The DNA of the CDR3 is TGTGCCAGCAGTGAACTGGGACAGGGATACGAGCAGTACTTC.

The rearrangement uses TRBV10-2 and TRBJ2-7; no clear D gene. The CDR3 contains 13 residues. Trimming shortened V by 2 bases and J by 7 bases, and 12 bases separated the two germline ends. The germline gives CDR1 WSHSY, CDR2 SAAADI. CDR3 region: CASSESVFAEQYF. For the CDR3, the DNA is TGCGCCAGCAGTGAGAGCGTTTTCGCAGAGCAGTACTTC.

V and J are TRBV28 and TRBJ2-1; 14 positions match TRBD2. The V gene end was trimmed by 5 bases and the J gene end by 6 bases; junction bases not matched to a gene: 12. Germline V gene data show CDR1 as MDHEN and CDR2 as SYDVKM. The CDR3 has 18 residues. The CDR3 protein is CASSLRWTSGRQFNEQFF. CDR3 nucleotide sequence: TGTGCCAGCAGTCTCCGATGGACTAGCGGGAGGCAGTTCAATGAGCAGTTCTTC.

J is TRBJ2-7 and V is TRBV19; 9 nucleotides agree with TRBD2. V trimming: 1 base; J trimming: 4 bases; junction bases outside the gene matches: 8. Per germline, CDR1 LNHDA and CDR2 SQIVND (reference sequence). The CDR3 covers 16 residues. CDR3: CASSIGFGTSRYEQYF. Here the CDR3 DNA reads TGTGCCAGTAGTATAGGTTTTGGGACTAGCAGATACGAGCAGTACTTC.

The table lists this clone with a count of one. Compared with germline, one end of the junction differs, possibly owing to a read error. V and J are TRBV2 and TRBJ2-7, with D maybe TRBD2 (5 bases). Per the germline V gene, CDR1 is SNHLY and CDR2 is FYNNEI. The CDR3 length is 18 residues. The CDR3 is CASSEAGGRSSSKLFISF. Written as DNA, the CDR3 is TGTGCCAGCAGTGAAGCGGGTGGCAGGAGTTCTAGCAAGCTTTTTATATCCTTC.

The chain carries TRBV6-1 and TRBJ2-7; 8 bases map to TRBD1. V was clipped by 3 bases and J by 4 bases; unmatched bases: 11. Germline CDR1 MNHNS, CDR2 SASEGT. The CDR3 has 16 residues. CDR3 nucleotides: TGTGCCAGCAGTGAGGCCCAGAGGACAGGGTCTTACGAGCAGTACTTC. This encodes CASSEAQRTGSYEQYF.

The chain has TRBV6-1 and TRBJ2-1; 8 nucleotides line up with TRBD1. Germline-derived CDR1 and CDR2 are MNHNS and SASEGT. The CDR3 spans 15 residues. J lost 3 bases, V lost 2 bases, and 3 bases had no gene match. CDR3 sequence (DNA): TGTGCCAGCAGTGAATGGGGACAGGACTACAATGAGCAGTTCTTC. Encoded protein: CASSEWGQDYNEQFF.